The 8 T cell receptor beta chains listed next were all sequenced from one sample in a study of blood T cell repertoires in COVID-19 (dated by TCRdb to 2020 to 2022). Receptor amplification or capture employed the immunoSEQ multiplex PCR assay. In its TCRdb copy, this immuneACCESS table keeps in-frame sequences only and misses some clones. Where compared with another copy, unresolved V genes explain less than half of these, and the others have no known cause. This sample lists 200,000 to 250,000 clones; around 81% were detected once. The ten largest account for around 7.3% of the sample. Specimen: peripheral blood. The origin of the receptors is a woman in her sixties or seventies with acute or convalescent COVID-19.

The chain carries TRBV19 and TRBJ2-1; D is unresolved. The V and J ends lost 1 base and 3 bases respectively, with 16 bases between them. CDR1 and CDR2 (germline): LNHDA, SQIVND (reference sequence). The CDR3 contains 17 residues. CDR3 loop: CASSIGVAVTFYNEQFF. DNA of the CDR3: TGTGCCAGTAGTATAGGGGTAGCCGTTACTTTCTACAATGAGCAGTTCTTC. Full variable domain (outside the CDR3, taken from reference TRBV19 and TRBJ2-1): DGGITQSPKYLFRKEGQNVTLSCEQNLNHDAMYWYRQDPGQGLRLIYYSQIVNDFQKGDIAEGYSVSREKKESFPLTVTSAQKNPTAFYLCASSIGVAVTFYNEQFFGPGTRLTVL.

The chain has TRBV30 and TRBJ2-7, with no clear D. Trimming took off 1 base at V and 6 bases at J, with 10 bases between the two ends. The CDR3 totals 12 residues. Germline lookup yields CDR1 GTSNPN and CDR2 SVGIG (reference sequence). The CDR3 reads CAWSGAGLEQYV. The CDR3 nucleotides are TGTGCCTGGAGTGGGGCAGGTCTCGAGCAGTACGTC.

The genes are TRBV7-8 and TRBJ2-5; D unresolved. This CDR3 has 12 residues. CDR1 is SGHVS and CDR2 is FQNEAQ in the germline V gene. V shed 6 bases and J shed 1 base, with 6 bases lying between them. Here the CDR3 DNA reads TGTGCCAGCAGGAGATCCCAAGAGACCCAGTACTTC. Translating it yields CASRRSQETQYF. The full variable domain, rest sourced from reference TRBV7-8 and TRBJ2-5, is GAGVSQSPRYKVAKRGQDVALRCDPISGHVSLFWYQQALGQGPEFLTYFQNEAQLDKSGLPSDRFFAERPEGSVSTLKIQRTQQEDSAVYLCASRRSQETQYFGPGTRLLVL.

The V gene is TRBV4-1, the J gene TRBJ2-3, with TRBD2 identical over 7 bases. Germline V gene sequence: CDR1 MGHRA, CDR2 YSYEKL. The CDR3 has 15 residues. V shed 4 bases and J 2 bases; nucleotides not matched to a gene: 6. This CDR3 reads CASSRGTTITDTQYF. For the CDR3, the DNA is TGCGCCAGCAGCCGAGGGACTACGATCACAGATACGCAGTATTTT.

V gene TRBV6-5 combines with J gene TRBJ1-2; 8 bases are shared with TRBD1. J was trimmed by 0 bases and V by 6 bases; bases with no gene match: 3. This CDR3 spans 14 amino acids. The germline V gene has CDR1 MNHEY and CDR2 SVGAGI. The CDR3 spells CASSDRGSNYGYTF. CDR3 coding DNA: TGTGCCAGCAGCGACAGGGGATCTAACTATGGCTACACCTTC.

The CDR3 nucleotides read TGTGCCACGGGTACTAGCGGGGGAAATACGCAGTATTTT. Translating gives CATGTSGGNTQYF. The chain recombines TRBV12-3 or TRBV12-4 with TRBJ2-3; 11 bases align to TRBD2. The CDR3 has 13 residues. Trimming cost V 10 bases and J 7 bases; bases outside gene matches: 7.

The genes are TRBV30 and TRBJ2-7, with D possibly being TRBD1 (8 bases). V gave up 1 base and J gave up 10 bases, with 14 bases separating them. This CDR3 comprises 12 residues. The germline V gene encodes CDR1 GTSNPN and CDR2 SVGIG (reference sequence). The CDR3 loop reads CAWSGTGGVQYF. The CDR3 DNA reads TGTGCCTGGAGTGGAACAGGGGGGGTTCAGTACTTC.

The chain uses TRBV19 and TRBJ2-5; 7 nucleotides agree with TRBD2. V shed 4 bases, J shed 1 base, and the junction held 3 bases outside the gene matches. In germline, CDR1 is LNHDA, CDR2 SQIVND (reference sequence). The CDR3 length is 14 residues. This CDR3 is CASSKKRGQETQYF. The CDR3 region has the DNA TGTGCCAGTAGTAAAAAGCGGGGCCAAGAGACCCAGTACTTC. Full variable domain (outside the CDR3, taken from reference TRBV19 and TRBJ2-5): DGGITQSPKYLFRKEGQNVTLSCEQNLNHDAMYWYRQDPGQGLRLIYYSQIVNDFQKGDIAEGYSVSREKKESFPLTVTSAQKNPTAFYLCASSKKRGQETQYFGPGTRLLVL.